The clone carrying this TCR beta chain was found a few times. What it binds is not known. Punch biopsies of lesional scalp, plus peripheral blood, were taken from alopecia areata patients. Per the germline V gene, CDR1 is SGHDT and CDR2 is YYEEEE. The CDR3 covers 14 residues. Trimming shortened V by 0 bases and J by 8 bases, and 9 bases separated the two germline ends. This sample stems from a study of CD8+ T cells in alopecia areata. Overall study: Tofacitinib administration to treated patients was oral, at 5 to 10 mg twice daily.

Study-wide results and limits: Relative to normal scalp, lesional scalp, especially alopecia totalis/universalis, showed higher clonality.

RNA extraction was followed by reverse transcription into cDNA, which acted as the sequencing template. Libraries were prepared by immunoSEQ multiplex PCR; TCRdb keeps only in-frame clonotypes and omits some of them. The data hold around 250,000 clones, with about 68% observed a single time. This rearrangement joins TRBV5-6 to TRBJ1-6; D is uncertain. The receptor was derived from a human donor with alopecia areata. Material: CD4+ T cells sorted from blood, obtained at week 0. CDR3 in DNA: TGTGCCAGCAGCTTGGGACGGGAGTATTCACCCCTCCACTTT. Its protein is CASSLGREYSPLHF. The whole variable domain, remainder taken from reference TRBV5-6 and TRBJ1-6, is DAGVTQSPTHLIKTRGQQVTLRCSPKSGHDTVSWYQQALGQGPQFIFQYYEEEERQRGNFPDRFSGHQFPNYSSELNVNALLLGDSALYLCASSLGREYSPLHFGNGTRLTVT.